Included here is one T cell receptor (beta chain) sequence, with context. What it binds is unknown. This may stem from a read error, because a much larger clone lies one nucleotide away. There are 14 residues in the CDR3. V lost 3 bases, J lost 0 bases, and 9 bases lay in between. This entry is derived from a study of T cells in Graves' hyperthyroidism and ophthalmopathy. Study findings and constraints: Among clonotypes expanded in thyroid above 0.001, most were also found in blood. Ophthalmopathy was model-predicted a median roughly 6.2 months pre-onset.

The TCR beta CDR3 regions underwent amplification using RNA transcripts as the source. RT-PCR in the first round (using the HTBI primer set) targeted the TCR CDR3. MiXCR was run by TCRdb on the multiplex PCR reads, yielding one entry per CDR3 protein. Among about 520,000 distinct CDR3 sequences, roughly a quarter were seen once, and the ten largest hold around 10%. The chain recombines TRBV12-3 or TRBV12-4 with TRBJ2-7; the D gene is possibly TRBD2 (5 bases). The specimen sequenced was blood. The receptor was derived from a woman aged 25 to 39 with Graves' ophthalmopathy. The CDR3 nucleotides read TGTGCCAGCAGTTTGATAGGGAGCTCCTACGAGCAGTACTTC. This codes for CASSLIGSSYEQYF.